Listed below are T cell receptor beta chains from one sample, sequenced in a study of T cells in Graves' hyperthyroidism and ophthalmopathy. TCRdb processed the multiplex PCR reads anew with MiXCR; each CDR3 protein has one entry. Of 300,000 to 500,000 distinct CDR3 sequences listed, 15% are singletons. The sample consisted of blood. The receptor source for this set is a woman under 40 with Graves' hyperthyroidism. CDR3s include the opening cysteine and the closing phenylalanine or tryptophan. A D gene is named only where the DNA matches it firmly. Some rows have no size entry. The others give once, few or many, or a class for an expanded clone.

clone size	V gene	J gene	D gene	CDR3 DNA	CDR3 protein
NA	TRBV19	TRBJ2-7	NA	TGTGCCAGTAGTGTCGGGACTTTAGCCTCGCCCTACGAGCAGTACTTC	CASSVGTLASPYEQYF
NA	TRBV6-1	TRBJ2-2	NA	TGTGCCACCCTAGGCAGGGTGGACACCGGGGAGCTGTTTTTT	CATLGRVDTGELFF
NA	TRBV20-1	TRBJ1-2	TRBD1	TGCAGTGCCAGAGGGGACAGGGGGAACTATGGCTACGCCTTC	CSARGDRGNYGYAF
many	TRBV5-5	TRBJ2-3	TRBD2	TGTGCCAGCAGCTTTAGCGGGGAGGAATCAGATACGCAGTATTTT	CASSFSGEESDTQYF
few	TRBV14	TRBJ1-1	NA	TGTGCCAGCAGCTTTACCAGGAACACTGAAGCTTTCTTT	CASSFTRNTEAFF
many	TRBV2	TRBJ2-1	NA	TGTGCCAGCAGTGAAAGGGGCTGGGACCATGAGCAGTTCTTC	CASSERGWDHEQFF
many	TRBV5-1	TRBJ2-7	NA	TGCGCCAGCAGCTTGGAGCACGAGCAGTACTTC	CASSLEHEQYF
NA	TRBV28	TRBJ1-5	TRBD1	TGTGCCAGCAGTTTCCTCGGACAGGGGATGAATCAGCCCCAGCATTTT	CASSFLGQGMNQPQHF
many	TRBV12-3/TRBV12-4	TRBJ2-5	NA	TGTGCCAGCAGTTTAAAGTACGGAGGGTTGGAGACCCAGTACTTC	CASSLKYGGLETQYF
few	TRBV6-1	TRBJ2-1	TRBD1	TGTGCCAGCATGAGGAACAGGGGAATCGATGAGCAGTTCTTC	CASMRNRGIDEQFF
few	TRBV4-1	TRBJ1-3	TRBD1	TGCGCCAGCAGCCTGCGACAGGGGTCTGGAAACACCATATATTTT	CASSLRQGSGNTIYF
many	TRBV7-8	TRBJ2-3	NA	TGTGCCAGCAGCGTTCGAGATACGCAGTATTTT	CASSVRDTQYF
NA	TRBV3-1	TRBJ2-5	NA	TGTGCCAGCAGCCAAGACGGCCTCCGGGAGACCCAGTACTTC	CASSQDGLRETQYF
many	TRBV18	TRBJ2-1	NA	TGTGCCAGCTCACCACCATATGACTACAATGAGCAGTTCTTC	CASSPPYDYNEQFF
many	TRBV20-1	TRBJ2-3	TRBD2	TGCAGTGCTAGAGATTCCCAGCGGGGCTATGATACGCAGTATTTT	CSARDSQRGYDTQYF
many	TRBV29-1	TRBJ2-7	NA	TGCAGCGTTGTTGGTGGGCAGGGGCCTTCCGAGCAGTACTTC	CSVVGGQGPSEQYF
few	TRBV24-1	TRBJ2-1	NA	TGTGCCACCAGCGACGGCTATTCCTACAATGAGCAGTTCTTC	CATSDGYSYNEQFF
NA	TRBV29-1	TRBJ2-7	TRBD2	TGCAGCGTTGAAGCGGGAGGGTTCTACGAGCAGTACTTC	CSVEAGGFYEQYF
many	TRBV24-1	TRBJ1-4	TRBD1	TGTGCCACCAGTGATTCGAAGGACAGGGTTGCTAATGAAAAACTGTTTTTT	CATSDSKDRVANEKLFF
many	TRBV12-3/TRBV12-4	TRBJ2-3	NA	TGTGCCAGCAGCCCAGGGGTGGCAGATACGCAGTATTTT	CASSPGVADTQYF
many	TRBV20-1	TRBJ2-7	NA	TGCAGTGCTCCATGGCCGGAGGCCGACCTCTACGAGCAGTACTTC	CSAPWPEADLYEQYF
many	TRBV12-3/TRBV12-4	TRBJ2-2	NA	TGTGCCAGCAGTTTAGCGCTGAGAGGGCTTCTAAGCCAAAAAAACACCGGGGAGCTGTTTTTT	CASSLALRGLLSQKNTGELFF
many	TRBV10-3	TRBJ2-1	NA	TGTGCCATCAGTGAGTCTAATGAGCAGTTCTTC	CAISESNEQFF
NA	TRBV14	TRBJ1-2	NA	TGTGCCAGCAGCCAGGGTCGTGGTGGCTACACCTTC	CASSQGRGGYTF
many	TRBV30	TRBJ2-5	NA	TGTGCCTGGAGCGGTTTGGGCAGGAGACCGATGTACCAAGAGACCCAGTACTTC	CAWSGLGRRPMYQETQYF
NA	TRBV9	TRBJ2-1	TRBD2	TGTGCCAGCAGCGTAGGGACTAGCGGGAGGTGGAATGAGCAGTTCTTC	CASSVGTSGRWNEQFF
NA	TRBV11-2	TRBJ2-7	TRBD2	TGTGCCAGCAGCTCCCACAACCTAGCGGGAGGAACCTACGAGCAGTACTTC	CASSSHNLAGGTYEQYF
many	TRBV15	TRBJ1-1	NA	TGTGCCACCGGGGTAGGTTGGCAGCCGAACACTGAAGCTTTCTTT	CATGVGWQPNTEAFF
NA	TRBV5-1	TRBJ1-3	NA	TGCGCCAGCAGGCGTGAAGGCCTCTCTGGAAACACCATATATTTT	CASRREGLSGNTIYF
NA	TRBV6-8	TRBJ1-1	NA	TGTGCCAGCAGTCCTTATGGTGAAGCTTTCTTT	CASSPYGEAFF
NA	TRBV6-9	TRBJ2-5	TRBD2	TGTGCCAGCAGTTACGGCAGCGGGACGGGCCAAGAGACCCAGTACTTC	CASSYGSGTGQETQYF
few	TRBV10-2	TRBJ2-6	NA	TGCGCCAGCAGTTCAGGGGTCGTTGGGGCCAACGTCCTGACTTTC	CASSSGVVGANVLTF
many	TRBV6-1	TRBJ1-3	NA	TGTGCCAGTACCGGGGGGTCGGGAAACACCATATATTTT	CASTGGSGNTIYF
many	TRBV5-1	TRBJ2-1	NA	TGCGCCAGCAGCTTGGAGTTGAGCTCCTACAATGAGCAGTTCTTC	CASSLELSSYNEQFF
NA	TRBV10-3	TRBJ2-7	TRBD2	TGTGCCATCAGTGACAAGACTAGCGGGAGCGGCTCCTACGAGCAGTACTTC	CAISDKTSGSGSYEQYF
NA	TRBV29-1	TRBJ2-3	NA	TGCAGCTACGCGCAGGGAGCAGATACGCAGTATTTT	CSYAQGADTQYF
few	TRBV20-1	TRBJ2-7	NA	TGCAGTGCTAGAGATCGGGGCCGAGGGCAGTACTTC	CSARDRGRGQYF
NA	TRBV28	TRBJ1-5	TRBD1	TGTGCCAGCACCTCAGAACGGGACAGGGGTTATCAGCCCCAGCATTTT	CASTSERDRGYQPQHF
many	TRBV12-3/TRBV12-4	TRBJ1-2	NA	TGTGCCAGCGGCCAGGACTATGGCTACACCTTC	CASGQDYGYTF
NA	TRBV6-1	TRBJ2-3	TRBD2	TGTGCCAGCAGTCGTGAGTATGCGGGAGGGCCAGATACGCAGTATTTT	CASSREYAGGPDTQYF
many	TRBV12-3/TRBV12-4	TRBJ2-2	NA	TGTGCCAGCAGTTTGGCGAACACCGGGGAGCTGTTTTTT	CASSLANTGELFF
few	TRBV14	TRBJ2-1	NA	TGTGCCAGCAGCCAAGGGGGAGCCCGTTTCTCTTACAATGAGCAGTTCTTC	CASSQGGARFSYNEQFF
few	TRBV5-1	TRBJ2-2	TRBD1	TGCGCCAGCAGCCCACTTACCATCGGGACAGCGAACACCGGGGAGCTGTTTTTT	CASSPLTIGTANTGELFF
many	TRBV19	TRBJ2-1	TRBD2	TGTGCCAGTATAGTGTCTAGCGGGAGTGAGAGGTCCTACAATGAGCAGTTCTTC	CASIVSSGSERSYNEQFF
many	TRBV28	TRBJ2-5	TRBD1	TGTGCCAGCACCCCAAGGGGGACAGCGAGGAAGGAGACCCAGTACTTC	CASTPRGTARKETQYF
NA	TRBV20-1	TRBJ2-2	TRBD2	TGCAGTGCACCACTAGCGGGAGTTGCCGGGGAGCTGTTTTTT	CSAPLAGVAGELFF
few	TRBV6-1	TRBJ2-7	TRBD1	TGTGCCAGCAGTCTTAACAGGGGACGTATGGAGCAGTACTTC	CASSLNRGRMEQYF
few	TRBV7-9	TRBJ2-7	TRBD1	TGTGCCAGCAGAACGGACAGGGGAAGCTACGAGCAGTACTTC	CASRTDRGSYEQYF
few	TRBV20-1	TRBJ2-1	TRBD2	TGCAGTGCTAGAGCGGGAGGGCCGCTTTCCCACAATGAGCAGTTCTTC	CSARAGGPLSHNEQFF
many	TRBV12-3/TRBV12-4	TRBJ2-1	TRBD2	TGTGCCAGCAGCTTAACGGGAGGGAGCTACAATGAGCAGTTCTTC	CASSLTGGSYNEQFF
many	TRBV28	TRBJ2-7	NA	TGTGCCAGCAGCCAGGGTTTCTACGAGCAGTACTTC	CASSQGFYEQYF
NA	TRBV11-2	TRBJ1-6	TRBD1	TGTGCCAGCAGCTTACTCGGGACAGGGTTGTACCAACCCCTCCACTTT	CASSLLGTGLYQPLHF
NA	TRBV20-1	TRBJ1-5	TRBD1	TGCAGTACGTTTTCGGACAGGGTTTATAGCAATCAGCCCCAGCATTTT	CSTFSDRVYSNQPQHF